The 32 T cell receptor beta chains given below trace back to one sample, sequenced in a study of T-cell reconstitution after alpha-beta-depleted transplantation in children. TCRbeta library preparation incorporated unique molecular identifiers. TCRdb analysed the PCR reads with MiXCR anew, one entry per CDR3 protein. The sample lists under 100,000 distinct CDR3 sequences; around 15% were seen once. This specimen consisted of PBMCs, mostly from graft donor cells, obtained 180 days after TCRalphabeta/CD19-depleted stem cell transplant. Receptor source: a male patient aged 2 to 9 who had a stem cell transplant for acute lymphoblastic leukemia, so the T cells may come from the graft donor.

The sample holds a few counts of this clonotype. This sequence joins TRBV11-3 and TRBJ2-7; D perhaps matches TRBD1 (6 bases). CDR1 and CDR2 (germline): SGHNT, YENEEA. V lost 1 base and J lost 3, with 10 bases in between. The CDR3 runs to 14 residues. CDR3 loop: CASSLAGESYEQYF. The DNA for the CDR3 is TGTGCCAGCAGCTTAGCAGGGGAGAGCTACGAGCAGTACTTC.

The genes are TRBV7-2 and TRBJ2-5; 7 positions agree with TRBD1. Losses at the gene ends were 6 bases for V and 5 bases for J; bases not matched to a gene: 12. This CDR3 spans 15 amino acids. CDR1 SGHTA and CDR2 FQGNSA come from the germline V gene. The CDR3 DNA sequence: TGTGCCAGCAGTTTCCAATCAGGGGGTCGGGAGACCCAGTACTTC. Its translation is CASSFQSGGRETQYF.

The sample holds many counts of this clonotype. The V call is TRBV5-5, the J call TRBJ2-3, with unresolved D. Germline V gives CDR1 SGHKS, CDR2 YYEKEE (reference sequence). V lost 0 bases to trimming and J lost 4 bases, with 9 bases between them. CDR3 length: 14 amino acids. CDR3 in amino acids: CASSLGEAADTQYF. The CDR3 DNA reads TGTGCCAGCAGCTTGGGAGAAGCCGCAGATACGCAGTATTTT.

This clonotype turned up a few times. The chain employs TRBV6-5 and TRBJ1-2; possible D gene TRBD1, 6 bases. The CDR3 has 12 residues. Looked up from germline, CDR1 is MNHEY and CDR2 is SVGAGI. The germline V and J ends were trimmed by 6 bases and 8 bases, with 13 bases remaining between them. The CDR3 sequence is CASRDQGFGYTF. In DNA form, the CDR3 reads TGTGCCAGCAGGGACCAGGGGTTCGGCTACACCTTC.

The sample holds many counts of this clonotype. This chain joins TRBV29-1 and TRBJ1-1; D might be TRBD1 (6 bases). The CDR3 sequence is 13 residues long. In germline, CDR1 is SQVTM, CDR2 ANQGSEA. V was trimmed by 3 bases and J by 0 bases, leaving 8 bases between them. The CDR3 region is CSVDGGLNTEAFF. The CDR3 DNA is TGCAGCGTTGATGGGGGCCTGAACACTGAAGCTTTCTTT.

This clonotype was recorded once. The chain combines TRBV19 with TRBJ1-4; maybe TRBD1 (6 bases). V was clipped by 1 base and J by 14 bases, with 20 bases between them. Germline V lookup: CDR1 LNHDA, CDR2 SQIVND (reference sequence). The CDR3 is 15 amino acids. In DNA form, the CDR3 reads TGTGCCAGTAGTATAGCCTCGGACAGCGGATTGAAGCTGTTTTTT. Its protein is CASSIASDSGLKLFF.

The chain carries TRBV13 and TRBJ2-3; TRBD1 might be the D (5 bases). V was shortened by 0 bases and J by 6 bases, with 13 bases between the two germline ends. The CDR3 spans 15 residues. Germline V lookup: CDR1 PRHDT, CDR2 FYEKMQ (reference sequence). The CDR3 region has the DNA TGTGCCAGCAGCTTAGGGGGGCCACGGTCGGATACGCAGTATTTT. Translating it yields CASSLGGPRSDTQYF.

This chain joins TRBV12-3 or TRBV12-4 and TRBJ2-7; D possibly corresponds to TRBD1 (6 bases). V dropped 2 bases and J dropped 1 base, with 12 bases sitting between them. This CDR3 has 15 residues. CDR3 sequence (DNA): TGTGCCAGCAGTTTATTCCTAGGGGGTTCCTACGAGCAGTACTTC. Encoded protein: CASSLFLGGSYEQYF.

This clonotype was observed a handful of times. V usage is TRBV12-3 or TRBV12-4 and J usage is TRBJ2-7; D gene uncertain. This CDR3 is built from 13 residues. The germline V and J ends were trimmed by 2 bases and 4 bases, with 9 bases remaining between them. CDR3 DNA: TGTGCCAGCAGTTTACGGGTTGGGTACGAGCAGTACTTC. Translated, it gives CASSLRVGYEQYF.

The table lists this clonotype with a few counts. The V gene is TRBV11-2, the J gene TRBJ2-1; 8 bases map to TRBD2. Germline CDR1 SGHAT, CDR2 FQNNGV. There are 17 residues in the CDR3. Trimming took 2 bases from V and 6 from J; bases not matched to a gene: 12. CDR3 region: CASSLSAGGWTSNEQFF. The CDR3 nucleotides read TGTGCCAGCAGCTTATCGGCGGGGGGATGGACGAGCAATGAGCAGTTCTTC.

CDR3 bases: TGTGCCAGCAGCTTTTATGGGGGAGTGAACTACAATGAGCAGTTCTTC. Amino acid sequence: CASSFYGGVNYNEQFF. The chain has TRBV11-3 and TRBJ2-1; either TRBD1 or TRBD2 may supply D (5 bases each). The CDR3 is made up of 16 amino acids. The germline V gene encodes CDR1 SGHNT and CDR2 YENEEA. V dropped 3 bases and J dropped 3 bases, with 15 bases sitting between them.

The sample holds many counts of this clonotype. V usage is TRBV4-2 and J usage is TRBJ2-1; D may match TRBD1 or TRBD2 (5 bases each). V was clipped by 2 bases and J by 2 bases, with 16 bases between them. The CDR3 loop spans 17 amino acids. CDR1 and CDR2 (germline): LGHNA, YNFKEQ. The CDR3 bases are TGTGCCAGCAGCCAACCCCTGAGCCTGGGGGCCTACAATGAGCAGTTCTTC. Amino acid sequence: CASSQPLSLGAYNEQFF.

The sample holds many counts of this clonotype. The chain couples TRBV4-1 to TRBJ2-3; unclear D gene. Trimming pared 1 base from V and 2 bases from J, leaving 16 bases between. CDR1 and CDR2 (germline): MGHRA, YSYEKL. The CDR3 is 17 residues long. The CDR3 sequence is CASSQGDVFPHTDTQYF. CDR3 coding DNA: TGCGCCAGCAGCCAAGGCGACGTTTTCCCACACACAGATACGCAGTATTTT.

This clonotype was counted only a few times. The V gene is TRBV20-1, the J gene TRBJ2-7, with 7 bases lining up with TRBD2. The J segment lost 9 bases and the V segment lost 3 bases, leaving 14 bases of the junction unmatched. Germline lookup yields CDR1 DFQATT and CDR2 SNEGSKA (reference sequence). This CDR3 is built from 14 residues. The CDR3 protein is CSASDQTDGRRQYF. CDR3 sequence (DNA): TGCAGTGCTAGTGACCAAACGGACGGGAGGCGGCAGTACTTC.

This clonotype was observed a few times. The rearrangement links TRBV12-3 or TRBV12-4 to TRBJ1-1, with no clear D. The CDR3 is 17 residues long. V lost 7 bases to trimming and J lost 3 bases, with 24 bases between them. Here the CDR3 reads CASTGIPGRSLHTEAFF. In DNA, the CDR3 is TGTGCCAGCACCGGCATTCCGGGCAGATCCCTCCACACTGAAGCTTTCTTT.

This clonotype has more than one count but fewer than ten. This sequence joins TRBV12-3 or TRBV12-4 and TRBJ1-2; D not certain. The CDR3 runs 12 residues. Deletions cut 5 bases from V and 8 bases from J, with 12 bases between. CDR3 residues: CASSGLSGGYTF. CDR3 coding DNA: TGTGCCAGCAGTGGGCTTAGTGGAGGCTACACCTTC.

The chain has TRBV5-6 and TRBJ1-3, with TRBD1 identical over 7 bases. The CDR3 contains 14 residues. Germline V gene lookup returns CDR1 SGHDT and CDR2 YYEEEE. The ends lost 2 bases at V and 4 bases at J; junction bases unmatched: 3. CDR3 nucleotide sequence: TGTGCCAGCAGCTTAGGACAGGCAGGAAACACCATATATTTT. Protein: CASSLGQAGNTIYF.

This clonotype was counted only a few times. The V call is TRBV7-8, the J call TRBJ1-1, with 9 positions matching TRBD1. Germline trimming cut 3 bases from V and 6 bases from J; bases unmatched to any gene: 8. The CDR3 sequence is 15 residues long. Germline assignment: CDR1 SGHVS and CDR2 FQNEAQ. The CDR3 DNA follows: TGTGCCAGCAGCTTCCGGGACAGGGCTTTCGCTGAAGCTTTCTTT. Its protein is CASSFRDRAFAEAFF.

This clonotype showed up many times. The rearrangement uses TRBV20-1 and TRBJ1-1, with TRBD1 identical over 9 bases. The V gene's germline CDR1 is DFQATT and CDR2 SNEGSKA (reference sequence). This CDR3 has 15 residues. Germline trimming cut 2 bases from V and 5 bases from J; bases unmatched to any gene: 9. CDR3 region: CSARLTPGQGTEAFF. DNA of the CDR3: TGCAGTGCTAGACTAACACCGGGACAGGGAACTGAAGCTTTCTTT.

This clonotype was counted many times. The chain recombines TRBV11-2 with TRBJ1-2, with D tentatively TRBD1 (5 bases). Trimming left V 1 base short and J 7 bases short, with 16 bases between. This CDR3 region has 15 residues. CDR1 is SGHAT and CDR2 is FQNNGV in the germline V gene. In DNA, the CDR3 is TGTGCCAGCAGCTTAGTGGGACCAACTGGGAGTGGCTACACCTTC. Translating it yields CASSLVGPTGSGYTF.

A few counts support this clonotype. The chain uses TRBV7-8 and TRBJ2-7; 8 nucleotides align to TRBD2. There are 15 residues in the CDR3. The germline gives CDR1 SGHVS, CDR2 FQNEAQ. Unmatched junction bases numbered 7, after V lost 5 bases and J lost 1 base. CDR3 in amino acids: CASSPHAGGSYEQYF. As DNA, the CDR3 is TGTGCCAGCAGCCCTCACGCGGGGGGTTCCTACGAGCAGTACTTC.

The sample holds a few counts of this clonotype. The chain carries TRBV20-1 and TRBJ2-7, with unresolved D. Trimming cost V 1 base and J 2 bases, with 6 bases left between them. Germline assignment: CDR1 DFQATT and CDR2 SNEGSKA (reference sequence). This CDR3 has 12 amino acids. The CDR3 sequence is CSARGSTYEQYF. Written as DNA, the CDR3 is TGCAGTGCTAGAGGCTCTACCTACGAGCAGTACTTC.

The CDR3 nucleotides are TGCAGTGCTAGGATTGCAGATACGCAGTATTTT. Its protein is CSARIADTQYF. The V gene is TRBV20-1, the J gene TRBJ2-3; D uncertain. Germline CDR1 DFQATT, CDR2 SNEGSKA (reference sequence). This CDR3 spans 11 amino acids. The V and J ends lost 3 bases and 4 bases respectively, with 5 bases between them.

This clonotype was seen a few times. The V call is TRBV13, the J call TRBJ2-7; D unclear. V gave up 1 base and J gave up 2 bases, with 9 bases separating them. The CDR3 extends over 14 amino acids. CDR1 and CDR2 from the germline V gene are PRHDT and FYEKMQ (reference sequence). The CDR3 nucleotides are TGTGCCAGCAGCTTAGAGGCAGGACCCTACGAGCAGTACTTC. Its translation is CASSLEAGPYEQYF. The whole variable domain, remainder taken from reference TRBV13 and TRBJ2-7, is AAGVIQSPRHLIKEKRETATLKCYPIPRHDTVYWYQQGPGQDPQFLISFYEKMQSDKGSIPDRFSAQQFSDYHSELNMSSLELGDSALYFCASSLEAGPYEQYFGPGTRLTVT.

The chain recombines TRBV6-5 with TRBJ1-2; D not resolved. Trimming removed 3 bases from V and 4 bases from J, with 12 bases in between. Germline-derived CDR1 and CDR2 are MNHEY and SVGAGI. This CDR3 contains 14 residues. Written as DNA, the CDR3 is TGTGCCAGCAGTTATCGGGCGGCGTCCTATGGCTACACCTTC. Translated, it gives CASSYRAASYGYTF.

The chain has TRBV15 and TRBJ2-7; D unresolved. Germline loops: CDR1 LNHNV, CDR2 YYDKDF (reference sequence). The CDR3 sequence is 16 residues long. V lost 1 base to trimming and J lost 0 bases, with 13 bases between them. The CDR3 bases are TGTGCCACCAGCAGAGTCCGGCAGGCCAGCTCCTACGAGCAGTACTTC. Translated: CATSRVRQASSYEQYF.

The J gene is TRBJ1-1, the V gene TRBV5-1; 7 bases are a match to TRBD1. With 2 bases clipped from V and 8 bases from J, the junction kept 6 bases outside the gene matches. Germline-derived CDR1 and CDR2 are SGHRS and YFSETQ. CDR3 length equals 13 residues. The chain's CDR3 is CASSLMGQLEAFF. CDR3 nucleotide sequence: TGCGCCAGCAGCTTAATGGGACAGCTGGAAGCTTTCTTT.

This clonotype was detected a few times. The chain is built from TRBV7-8 and TRBJ2-7, with D possibly TRBD2 on 7 matching bases. Germline CDR1 is SGHVS and CDR2 is FQNEAQ. V was shortened by 5 bases and J by 5 bases, with 13 bases between the two germline ends. This CDR3 spans 13 amino acids. The CDR3 protein is CASSPGGGNEQYF. The CDR3, as DNA: TGTGCCAGCAGCCCGGGGGGCGGGAACGAGCAGTACTTC. Using reference TRBV7-8 and TRBJ2-7 for the parts outside the CDR3, the full variable domain is GAGVSQSPRYKVAKRGQDVALRCDPISGHVSLFWYQQALGQGPEFLTYFQNEAQLDKSGLPSDRFFAERPEGSVSTLKIQRTQQEDSAVYLCASSPGGGNEQYFGPGTRLTVT.

This clonotype has a handful of counts. This sequence joins TRBV5-6 and TRBJ1-1, with a weak D call TRBD1 (5 bases). This CDR3 contains 18 residues. Germline assignment: CDR1 SGHDT and CDR2 YYEEEE. V gave up 3 bases and J gave up 4 bases, with 25 bases separating them. Here the CDR3 reads CASSSNRRKSGGLTEAFF. CDR3 DNA: TGTGCCAGCAGCTCGAACCGGCGGAAGTCCGGGGGACTCACTGAAGCTTTCTTT.

This clonotype was observed a few times. This chain joins TRBV12-3 or TRBV12-4 and TRBJ1-4, with D tentatively TRBD1 (6 bases). Trimming removed 5 bases at V and 4 bases at J, with 14 bases between. The CDR3 is 15 amino acids. Here the CDR3 DNA reads TGTGCCAGCAGTCCCCCGGGGGCCCGTAATGAAAAACTGTTTTTT. This codes for CASSPPGARNEKLFF.

The chain uses TRBV14 and TRBJ2-2; D unclear. Germline-derived CDR1 and CDR2 are SGHDN and FVKESK. The CDR3 covers 14 residues. V lost 1 base to trimming and J lost 7 bases, with 10 bases between them. The CDR3 loop reads CASSQVSTRGELFF. The CDR3 DNA reads as TGTGCCAGCAGCCAAGTCTCGACACGCGGGGAGCTGTTTTTT.

J is TRBJ2-5 and V is TRBV20-1; D is uncertain. This CDR3 has 13 amino acids. From germline, CDR1 is DFQATT and CDR2 SNEGSKA (reference sequence). V shed 2 bases and J shed 1 base, with 8 bases lying between them. The CDR3 region is CSARSPSQETQYF. Written as DNA, the CDR3 is TGCAGTGCTAGAAGCCCCTCCCAAGAGACCCAGTACTTC.